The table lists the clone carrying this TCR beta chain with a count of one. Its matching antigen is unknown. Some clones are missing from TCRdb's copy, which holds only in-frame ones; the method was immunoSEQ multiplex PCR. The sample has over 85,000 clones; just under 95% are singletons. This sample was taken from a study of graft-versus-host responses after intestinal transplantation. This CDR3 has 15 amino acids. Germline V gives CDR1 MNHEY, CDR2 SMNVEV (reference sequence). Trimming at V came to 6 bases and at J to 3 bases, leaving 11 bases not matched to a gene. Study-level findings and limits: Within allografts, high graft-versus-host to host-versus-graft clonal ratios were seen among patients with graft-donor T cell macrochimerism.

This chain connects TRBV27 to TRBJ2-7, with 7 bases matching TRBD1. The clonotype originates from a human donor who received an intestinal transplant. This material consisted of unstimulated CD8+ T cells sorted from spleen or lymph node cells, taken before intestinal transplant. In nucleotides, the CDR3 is TGTGCCAGCAGCCTCGGGGCAGGGGGTTTCTACGAGCAGTACTTC. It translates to CASSLGAGGFYEQYF.